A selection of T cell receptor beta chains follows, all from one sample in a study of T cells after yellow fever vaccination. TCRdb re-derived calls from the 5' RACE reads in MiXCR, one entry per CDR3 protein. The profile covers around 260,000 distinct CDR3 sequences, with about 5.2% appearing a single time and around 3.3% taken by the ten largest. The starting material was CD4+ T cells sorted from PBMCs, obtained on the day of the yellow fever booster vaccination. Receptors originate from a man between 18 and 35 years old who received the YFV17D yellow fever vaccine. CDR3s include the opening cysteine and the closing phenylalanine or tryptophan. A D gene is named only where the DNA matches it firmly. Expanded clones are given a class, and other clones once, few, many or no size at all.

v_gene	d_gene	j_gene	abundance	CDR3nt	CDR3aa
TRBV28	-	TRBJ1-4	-	TGTGCCAGCAGTTCAGGGTTCCTTGAAAAACTGTTTTTT	CASSSGFLEKLFF
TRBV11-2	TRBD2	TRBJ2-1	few	TGTGCCAGCAGCTTAGAGCCCGGGGGGGCCTTTTCCTACAATGAGCAGTTCTTC	CASSLEPGGAFSYNEQFF
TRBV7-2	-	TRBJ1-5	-	TGTGCCAGCAGCCCGGGTACGGGTCTGGGCAATCAGCCCCAGCATTTT	CASSPGTGLGNQPQHF
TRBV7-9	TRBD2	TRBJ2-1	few	TGTGCCAGCAGCTTACGGGGGGGCCGAATGGTGAATGAGCAGTTCTTC	CASSLRGGRMVNEQFF
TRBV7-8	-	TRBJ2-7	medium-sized	TGTGCCAGCAGCTTAGCGCTCGACCCCTCGGGCTACGAGCAGTACTTC	CASSLALDPSGYEQYF
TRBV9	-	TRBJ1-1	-	TGTGCCAGCAGCGTAGGGGCAGGAACATACACTGAAGCTTTCTTT	CASSVGAGTYTEAFF
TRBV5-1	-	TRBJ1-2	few	TGCGCCAGCAGCACCTCACGGACCGATTTCTACACCTTC	CASSTSRTDFYTF
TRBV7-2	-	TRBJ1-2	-	TGTGCCAGCAGCCCCGGGGGGGCTCCGCTTTTC	CASSPGGAPLF
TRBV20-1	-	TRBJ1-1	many	TGCAGTGCTAGTACCCATGGGGTGAACACTGAAGCTTTCTTT	CSASTHGVNTEAFF
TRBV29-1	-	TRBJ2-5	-	TGCAGCGTTGAAACGCAGGGCAGGGTCGTTGGGGAGACCCAGTACTTC	CSVETQGRVVGETQYF
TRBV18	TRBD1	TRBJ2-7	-	TGTGCCAGCTCACCAACGGGACAGGGAACAGGCGAGCAGTACTTC	CASSPTGQGTGEQYF
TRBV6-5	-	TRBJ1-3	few	TGTGCCAGCAGTACATCGGGTGGAAACACCATATATTTT	CASSTSGGNTIYF
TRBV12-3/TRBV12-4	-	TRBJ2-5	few	TGTGCCAGCAGTCCTAACACTAGGTATCTGGAGACCCAGTACTTC	CASSPNTRYLETQYF
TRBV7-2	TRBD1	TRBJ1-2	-	TGTGCCACCCTGCCGGAGACAGGGCTTAACTATGGCTACACCTTC	CATLPETGLNYGYTF
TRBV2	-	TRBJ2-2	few	TGTGCCAGCACCGAGGGTGGGGGGAACACCGGGGAGCTGTTTTTT	CASTEGGGNTGELFF
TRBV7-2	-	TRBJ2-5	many	TGTGCCAGCAGCTTAGAGCTTAGGCGGACCCAGTACTTC	CASSLELRRTQYF
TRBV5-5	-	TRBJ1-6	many	TGTGCCAGCACCGCGTTTAATTCACCCCTCCACTTT	CASTAFNSPLHF
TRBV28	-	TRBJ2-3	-	TGTGCCAGCGTGTTTAGGGGCACAGATACGCAGTATTTT	CASVFRGTDTQYF
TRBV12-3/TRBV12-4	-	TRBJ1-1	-	TGTGCCAGCAGTTCCCGCAGGGGACATGGGATGAACACTGAAGCTTTCTTT	CASSSRRGHGMNTEAFF
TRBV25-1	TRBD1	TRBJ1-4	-	TGTGCCAGCAGCCATCCGGGACAGGGGGCTGGAAAACTGTTTTTT	CASSHPGQGAGKLFF